A selection of T cell receptor beta chains follows, all from one sample in a study of siplizumab effects on memory and regulatory T cells. Sequencing was performed with immunoSEQ multiplex PCR; in TCRdb, only in-frame clones are kept and a portion is missing. The table has 70,000 to 100,000 clones, around 95% seen once; the top ten hold 0.031%. The sequencing sample was made of naive CD4+ T cells sorted from blood. The receptors originated from a human donor in good health. CDR3s include the opening cysteine and the closing phenylalanine or tryptophan. D genes are given only for firm matches. Clone size is shown for a subset of rows, as once, few, many or a class of expanded clone.

. | TRBJ2-5 | TRBV7-3 | once | TGTGCCAGCAGCCTCCAGGGGGGGGCCCAAGAGACCCAGTACTTC | CASSLQGGAQETQYF
TRBD1 | TRBJ1-1 | TRBV19 | once | TGTGCCAGTAGTAGACAGGGGGCCGGGACTGAAGCTTTCTTT | CASSRQGAGTEAFF
TRBD2 | TRBJ2-1 | TRBV6-1 | . | TGTGCCAGCAGTGAAAGCGGGGGGGCCGGGAATGAGCAGTTCTTC | CASSESGGAGNEQFF
TRBD1 | TRBJ2-7 | TRBV6-1 | . | TGTGCCACCCTGCCCCTAGACAGGGGGCCCTACGAGCAGTACTTC | CATLPLDRGPYEQYF
TRBD1 | TRBJ2-7 | TRBV19 | . | TGTGCCAGTAGTATCAGGGGGCGATCTCACGAGCAGTACTTC | CASSIRGRSHEQYF
. | TRBJ1-5 | TRBV6-1 | . | TGTGCCAGCGCTCAGGGCGCCAATCAGCCCCAGCATTTT | CASAQGANQPQHF
. | TRBJ1-1 | TRBV14 | . | TGTGCCAGCAGCTCTTTCGGGGCGAATGAAGCTTTCTTT | CASSSFGANEAFF
. | TRBJ1-1 | TRBV30 | . | TGTGCCTGGACCCAGTTGACAGAGAACACTGAAGCTTTCTTT | CAWTQLTENTEAFF
TRBD1 | TRBJ1-1 | TRBV5-1 | . | TGCGCCAGCAGCGCTGGACAGGGTGAAACTGAAGCTTTCTTT | CASSAGQGETEAFF
TRBD1 | TRBJ1-6 | TRBV5-4 | . | TGTGCCAGCGCGTCCACAGGGGGAACTTCACCCCTCCACTTT | CASASTGGTSPLHF
TRBD2 | TRBJ2-7 | TRBV2 | . | TGTGCCAGCATGCCCAGCGGGGAGCGCTACGAGCAGTACTTC | CASMPSGERYEQYF
. | TRBJ1-2 | TRBV15 | . | TGTGCCACCAGCAGAGTCCGGGACTATGGCTACACCTTC | CATSRVRDYGYTF
. | TRBJ2-5 | TRBV7-7 | . | TGTGCCAGCAGCTTAGGCCGGGCACGGTGGGAGACCCAGTACTTC | CASSLGRARWETQYF
. | TRBJ1-5 | TRBV27 | . | TGTGCCAGCAGTTCGGGGGGCAATCAGCCCCAGCATTTT | CASSSGGNQPQHF
. | TRBJ1-5 | TRBV4-1 | . | TGCGCCAGCAGCCAAGATTGGGGTCAGCCCCAGCATTTT | CASSQDWGQPQHF
. | TRBJ2-2 | TRBV9 | . | TGTGCCAGCAGCGTCCGGGCAGCGGACACCGGGGAGCTGTTTTTT | CASSVRAADTGELFF
. | TRBJ1-2 | TRBV4-3 | . | TGCGCCAGCAGCCAAGATTCGGTCGGTCGGGGGGACGGCTACACCTTC | CASSQDSVGRGDGYTF
. | TRBJ2-2 | TRBV9 | . | TGTGCCAGCAGCGTAGTGGGGGGATCGACCGGGGAGCTGTTTTTT | CASSVVGGSTGELFF
TRBD1 | TRBJ2-7 | TRBV5-8 | . | TGTGCCAGCAGCCCCGGGACAGGAGCTACCTACGAGCAGTACTTC | CASSPGTGATYEQYF
. | TRBJ2-3 | TRBV6-5 | . | TGTGCCAGCAGTTACACCCGGGGCACAGATACGCAGTATTTT | CASSYTRGTDTQYF
TRBD1 | TRBJ1-1 | TRBV5-1 | once | TGCGCCAGCAGCTCCGGACAGGTGAACACTGAAGCTTTCTTT | CASSSGQVNTEAFF
. | TRBJ2-5 | TRBV12-5 | . | TGTGCTAGTGGTTTGTACGGCCCCCCGGAGACCCAGTACTTC | CASGLYGPPETQYF
TRBD1 | TRBJ1-2 | TRBV6-1 | . | TGTGCCAGCAGTGAAGCCACAGGGGCCCCCCGGAGGGGCTACACCTTC | CASSEATGAPRRGYTF
. | TRBJ2-1 | TRBV7-7 | . | TGTGCCAGCAGCCCGGGACATAACAATGAGCAGTTCTTC | CASSPGHNNEQFF
TRBD1 | TRBJ2-5 | TRBV6-5 | . | TGTGCCAGCAGCTTCGGACAGGTGGACGAGACCCAGTACTTC | CASSFGQVDETQYF
TRBD1 | TRBJ1-2 | TRBV2 | . | TGTGCCAGCAGTGATCGACAGGGGAGCTACACCTTC | CASSDRQGSYTF
TRBD1 | TRBJ2-2 | TRBV10-3 | . | TGTGCCACGAGGGACAGAACGAACACCGGGGAGCTGTTTTTT | CATRDRTNTGELFF
TRBD2 | TRBJ2-3 | TRBV2 | . | TGTGCCAGCAGCTGGGGCGGGGGACCCACAGATACGCAGTATTTT | CASSWGGGPTDTQYF
TRBD2 | TRBJ2-3 | TRBV7-2 | . | TGTGCCAGCAGCTCTCTAGCGGGGACTGATACGCAGTATTTT | CASSSLAGTDTQYF
. | TRBJ1-1 | TRBV20-1 | few | TGCAGTGCTGCTAGAGGTGAAGCTTTCTTT | CSAARGEAFF
TRBD1 | TRBJ1-4 | TRBV28 | . | TGTGCCAGCAGTTTGCGGGGACAGGGGGGTTATGAAAAACTGTTTTTT | CASSLRGQGGYEKLFF
. | TRBJ1-1 | TRBV10-3 | . | TGTGCCATCAGGACGAACACTGAAGCTTTCTTT | CAIRTNTEAFF
TRBD2 | TRBJ2-7 | TRBV30 | . | TGTGCCTGTCTTTTACGGGGACTAGCTTCCTACGAGCAGTACTTC | CACLLRGLASYEQYF
. | TRBJ1-2 | TRBV5-4 | . | TGTGCCAGCAGCCAGGGACAACCGAACTATGGCTACACCTTC | CASSQGQPNYGYTF
. | TRBJ1-5 | TRBV5-1 | . | TGCGCCAGCAGCTTGGGGCAGGTCCGCAATCAGCCCCAGCATTTT | CASSLGQVRNQPQHF
TRBD1 | TRBJ1-1 | TRBV5-1 | . | TGCGCCAGCAGCTTGTCCGGACAGGTGAACACTGAAGCTTTCTTT | CASSLSGQVNTEAFF
. | TRBJ2-5 | TRBV2 | . | TGTGCCAGCATAAGTTTAGGGACGTCGGAGACCCAGTACTTC | CASISLGTSETQYF
TRBD2 | TRBJ2-3 | TRBV7-3 | . | TGTGCCAGCAGCCCAACCGGGACTAGCGGGGGTCCTGGCACAGATACGCAGTATTTT | CASSPTGTSGGPGTDTQYF
. | TRBJ2-1 | TRBV6-1 | . | TGTGCCAGCAGTCCCCTCGAGGAGCAGTTCTTC | CASSPLEEQFF
. | TRBJ1-1 | TRBV2 | . | TGTGCCAGCAGTCAGGAATTCATGAACACTGAAGCTTTCTTT | CASSQEFMNTEAFF
. | TRBJ2-7 | TRBV5-1 | . | TGCGCCAGCAGCATTCTTCCCGACAGGAGCTCCTACGAGCAGTACTTC | CASSILPDRSSYEQYF
. | TRBJ2-5 | TRBV5-1 | . | TGCGCCAGCAGCCGACTGACAGGCGTCAAAGAGACCCAGTACTTC | CASSRLTGVKETQYF
TRBD1 | TRBJ1-1 | TRBV2 | . | TGTGCCAGCGGTTATAGGATGGACAGGGGGCGCTTTCTGAACACTGAAGCTTTCTTT | CASGYRMDRGRFLNTEAFF